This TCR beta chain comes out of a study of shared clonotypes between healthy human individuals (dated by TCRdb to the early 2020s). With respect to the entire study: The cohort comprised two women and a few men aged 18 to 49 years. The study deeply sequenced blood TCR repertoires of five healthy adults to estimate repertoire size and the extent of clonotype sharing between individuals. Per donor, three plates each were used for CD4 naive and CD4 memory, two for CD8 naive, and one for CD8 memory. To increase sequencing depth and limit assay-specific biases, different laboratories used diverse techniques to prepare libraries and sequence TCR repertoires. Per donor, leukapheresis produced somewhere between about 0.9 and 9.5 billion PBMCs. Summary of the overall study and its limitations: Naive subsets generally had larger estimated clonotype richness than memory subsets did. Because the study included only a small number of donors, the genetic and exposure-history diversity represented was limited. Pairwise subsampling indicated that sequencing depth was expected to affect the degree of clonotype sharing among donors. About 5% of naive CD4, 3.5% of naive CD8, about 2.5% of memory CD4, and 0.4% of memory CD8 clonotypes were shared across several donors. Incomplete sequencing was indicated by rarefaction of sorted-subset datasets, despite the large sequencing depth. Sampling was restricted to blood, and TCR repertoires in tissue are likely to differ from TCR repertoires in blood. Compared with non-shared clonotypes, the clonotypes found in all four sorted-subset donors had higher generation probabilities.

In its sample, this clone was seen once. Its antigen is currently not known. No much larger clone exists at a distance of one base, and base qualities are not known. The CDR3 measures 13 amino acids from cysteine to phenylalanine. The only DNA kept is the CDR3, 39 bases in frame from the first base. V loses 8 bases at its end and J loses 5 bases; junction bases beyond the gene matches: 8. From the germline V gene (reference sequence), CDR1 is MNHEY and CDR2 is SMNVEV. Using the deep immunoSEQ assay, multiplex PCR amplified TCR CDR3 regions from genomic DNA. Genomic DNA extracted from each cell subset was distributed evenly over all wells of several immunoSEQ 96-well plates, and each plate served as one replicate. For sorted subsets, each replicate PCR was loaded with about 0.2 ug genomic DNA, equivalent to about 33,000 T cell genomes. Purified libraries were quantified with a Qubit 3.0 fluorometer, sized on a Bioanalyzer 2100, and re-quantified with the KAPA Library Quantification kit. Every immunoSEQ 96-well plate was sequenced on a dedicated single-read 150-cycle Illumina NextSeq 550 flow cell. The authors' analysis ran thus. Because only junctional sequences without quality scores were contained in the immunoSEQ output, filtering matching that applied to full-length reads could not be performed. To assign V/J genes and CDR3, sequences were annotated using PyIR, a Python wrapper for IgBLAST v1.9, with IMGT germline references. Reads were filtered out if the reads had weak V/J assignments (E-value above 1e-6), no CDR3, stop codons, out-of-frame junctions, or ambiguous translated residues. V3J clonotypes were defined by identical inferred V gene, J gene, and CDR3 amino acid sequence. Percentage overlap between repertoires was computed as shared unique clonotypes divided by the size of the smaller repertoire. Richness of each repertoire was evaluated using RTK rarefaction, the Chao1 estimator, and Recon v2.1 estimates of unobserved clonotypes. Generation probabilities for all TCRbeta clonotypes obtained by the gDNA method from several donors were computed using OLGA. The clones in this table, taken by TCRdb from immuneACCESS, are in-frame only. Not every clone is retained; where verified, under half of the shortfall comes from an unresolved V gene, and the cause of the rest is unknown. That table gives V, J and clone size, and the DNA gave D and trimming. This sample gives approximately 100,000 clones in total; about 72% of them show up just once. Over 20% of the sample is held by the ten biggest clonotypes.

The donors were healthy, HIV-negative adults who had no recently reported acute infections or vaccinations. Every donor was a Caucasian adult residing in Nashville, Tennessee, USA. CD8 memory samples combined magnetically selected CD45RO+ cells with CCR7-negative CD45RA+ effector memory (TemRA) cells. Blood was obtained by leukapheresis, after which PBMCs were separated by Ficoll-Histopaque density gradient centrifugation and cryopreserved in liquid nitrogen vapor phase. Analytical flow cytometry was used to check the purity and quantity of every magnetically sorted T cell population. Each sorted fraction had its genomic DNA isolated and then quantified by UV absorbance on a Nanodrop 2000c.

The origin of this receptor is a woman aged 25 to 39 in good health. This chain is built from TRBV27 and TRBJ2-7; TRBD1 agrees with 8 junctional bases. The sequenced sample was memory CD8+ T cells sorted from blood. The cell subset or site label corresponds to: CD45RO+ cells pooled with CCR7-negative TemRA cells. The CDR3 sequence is CASATGVRNEQYF. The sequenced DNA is TGTGCCAGCGCGACAGGGGTTAGGAACGAGCAGTACTTC.